The entry below describes one TCR beta chain. Its antigen is unidentified. This record comes from a study of radiotherapy plus CTLA-4 blockade in lung cancer. Overall study findings and caveats: Tumor-derived TCR clones expanded in blood after radiotherapy plus ipilimumab.

Produced via immunoSEQ multiplex PCR; TCRdb's table is partial and in-frame only. This sample yields 85,000 to 100,000 clones, of which around 90% are seen a single time; over 15% belongs to the top ten. The CDR3 covers 14 residues. Trimming took 4 bases from V and 1 from J, leaving 11 bases between them. Germline CDR1 is SGHNT and CDR2 is YYREEE (reference sequence). The chain carries TRBV5-4 and TRBJ1-1; D call uncertain. Sequenced material: peripheral blood, taken from a patient treated with radiotherapy plus ipilimumab. The source is a human donor with non-small cell lung cancer that progressed on radiotherapy plus ipilimumab. The CDR3 here is CASSPGGKNTEAFF. The CDR3 DNA sequence: TGTGCCAGCAGCCCGGGAGGAAAGAACACTGAAGCTTTCTTT.